The T cell receptor (beta chain) described here comes from a study of OX40 agonist ivuxolimab in advanced cancers. Study-level information: In this trial design, patients received ivuxolimab intravenously at 0.01 to 10 mg/kg every 2 weeks. Regarding the study as a whole: The CD4+ and CD8+ T cells in the blood had expanded clonally by week 6 at 0.1 to 3.0 mg/kg.

TCRdb's table, derived via immunoSEQ multiplex PCR, lists solely in-frame clones and lacks some. The sample lists under 55,000 clones, 80% to 90% occurring once. This clone was found once. Its target is not known. Autoimmune disease history or systemic immunosuppression disqualified patients. The ends lost 5 bases at V and 4 bases at J; junction bases unmatched: 10. The CDR3 length is 15 residues. Germline V lookup: CDR1 SGHVS, CDR2 FNYEAQ. The sequence came from an adult with an advanced solid tumor such as melanoma, head and neck, liver or kidney cancer. This rearrangement joins TRBV7-6 to TRBJ1-2, with 7 bases lining up with TRBD1. Sequences were derived from CD4+ or CD8+ T cells sorted from blood, sampled in a trial of the OX40 agonist ivuxolimab. In nucleotides, the CDR3 is TGTGCCAGCAGCCAGGGACAGTCCCCAATCTATGGCTACACCTTC. It yields the protein CASSQGQSPIYGYTF.